The TCR beta chain described here comes from a study of T cells in Graves' hyperthyroidism and ophthalmopathy. Study at large: Peripheral blood was acquired at first diagnosis, ahead of any therapy whatsoever.

In patients aged 18 to 65, hyperthyroidism was newly diagnosed, with duration under 2 months. Exclusion followed for patients with uncontrolled infection, other autoimmune disease, pregnancy or lactation. It was RNA transcripts that yielded the amplified TCR beta CDR3 regions. First-round RT-PCR of the TCR CDR3 relied on the HTBI primer set. TCRdb itself ran the multiplex PCR reads through MiXCR, one entry per CDR3 protein. This table holds about 360,000 distinct CDR3 sequences, about 12% found once. This sequence originates from a woman aged 18 to 35 with Graves' hyperthyroidism. The source material was blood.

CDR3 sequence (DNA): TGTGCCATCAGCGGACAGGCGGCCGGGGAGCTGTTTTTT. Amino acids: CAISGQAAGELFF. The rearrangement uses TRBV10-3 and TRBJ2-2; 7 positions agree with TRBD1. After removal of 6 bases from V and 6 bases from J, the junction contained 4 bases not matched to a gene. CDR3 length: 13 amino acids. Germline CDR1 ENHRY, CDR2 SYGVKD.